Below are 26 T cell receptor beta chains sequenced from a single sample in a study of blood T cell repertoires in COVID-19. Clones were read by immunoSEQ multiplex PCR, and TCRdb kept only the in-frame ones, dropping some. This table holds about 69,000 clones, nearly 90% found once. The sample comprised peripheral blood. All receptors come from a man aged 45 to 65 with acute or convalescent COVID-19.

The chain recombines TRBV7-2 with TRBJ1-6; no reliable D call. Germline values: CDR1 SGHTA, CDR2 FQGNSA. The CDR3 sequence is 12 residues long. V was clipped by 2 bases and J by 10 bases, with 6 bases between them. The DNA of the CDR3 is TGTGCCAGCAGCTTAAATCTCTCACCCCTCCACTTT. As protein: CASSLNLSPLHF.

This clone has just one count. The chain is built from TRBV5-1 and TRBJ2-5, with 10 positions matching TRBD2. This CDR3 has 15 amino acids. Trimming cost V 0 bases and J 3 bases; bases outside gene matches: 2. Germline CDR1 reads SGHRS; CDR2 reads YFSETQ. The CDR3 sequence is CASSLALAGEETQYF. The CDR3 DNA follows: TGCGCCAGCAGCTTGGCGCTAGCGGGAGAAGAGACCCAGTACTTC. The variable domain in full, with the rest retrieved from reference TRBV5-1 and TRBJ2-5, is KAGVTQTPRYLIKTRGQQVTLSCSPISGHRSVSWYQQTPGQGLQFLFEYFSETQRNKGNFPGRFSGRQFSNSRSEMNVSTLELGDSALYLCASSLALAGEETQYFGPGTRLLVL.

The rearrangement uses TRBV2 and TRBJ2-5, with D unclear. V was pared by 5 bases and J by 2 bases, with 3 bases between. Looked up from germline, CDR1 is SNHLY and CDR2 is FYNNEI. This CDR3 has 11 amino acids. The CDR3 sequence is CASSPQETQYF. The CDR3 nucleotides are TGTGCCAGCAGTCCGCAAGAGACCCAGTACTTC.

This clone is a singleton in its sample. CDR3 in amino acids: CASSFASGSYEQYF. For the CDR3, the DNA is TGTGCCAGCAGTTTTGCTAGCGGGAGCTACGAGCAGTACTTC. The rearrangement uses TRBV6-2 or TRBV6-3 and TRBJ2-7; 10 bases are shared with TRBD2. The J segment lost 3 bases and the V segment lost 4 bases, leaving 3 bases of the junction unmatched. Germline CDR1 and CDR2: MNHEY and SVGEGT. The CDR3 has 14 residues.

The rearrangement links TRBV5-4 to TRBJ1-2; D remains unclear. Germline values: CDR1 SGHNT, CDR2 YYREEE (reference sequence). The CDR3 contains 12 residues. V dropped 6 bases and J dropped 2 bases, with 8 bases sitting between them. The CDR3 bases are TGTGCCAGCAAGGAGGAGAACTATGGCTACACCTTC. This sequence encodes CASKEENYGYTF.

The rearrangement uses TRBV9 and TRBJ2-3; 9 positions agree with TRBD2. Losses at the gene ends were 1 base for V and 0 bases for J; bases not matched to a gene: 9. This CDR3 region has 18 residues. The germline gives CDR1 SGDLS, CDR2 YYNGEE. This CDR3 is CASSVRSSGITSTDTQYF. The CDR3 nucleotides read TGTGCCAGCAGCGTAAGGTCTAGCGGGATTACTAGCACAGATACGCAGTATTTT.

The chain carries TRBV27 and TRBJ1-2; no clear D gene. CDR3 length: 16 amino acids. Germline CDR1 MNHEY, CDR2 SMNVEV (reference sequence). V lost 5 bases, J lost 2 bases, and 18 bases lay in between. This CDR3 is CASSALTNARNYGYTF. The CDR3 DNA follows: TGTGCCAGCAGTGCCTTGACAAACGCCAGAAACTATGGCTACACCTTC.

The V and J genes are TRBV13 and TRBJ1-4, with TRBD1 as a possible D gene (6 bases). Germline V gene lookup returns CDR1 PRHDT and CDR2 FYEKMQ (reference sequence). V lost 6 bases, J lost 8 bases, and 22 bases lay in between. The CDR3 is 16 residues long. This CDR3 is CASSHREPLGGEKLFF. The CDR3 DNA sequence: TGTGCCAGCAGTCACAGGGAGCCCCTCGGGGGGGAAAAACTGTTTTTT. Using reference TRBV13 and TRBJ1-4 for the parts outside the CDR3, the full variable domain is AAGVIQSPRHLIKEKRETATLKCYPIPRHDTVYWYQQGPGQDPQFLISFYEKMQSDKGSIPDRFSAQQFSDYHSELNMSSLELGDSALYFCASSHREPLGGEKLFFGSGTQLSVL.

The table lists this clone with a count of one. The J gene is TRBJ2-3, the V gene TRBV11-2; possibly TRBD2 for D (6 bases). V gave up 6 bases and J gave up 0 bases, with 10 bases separating them. Germline V gene lookup returns CDR1 SGHAT and CDR2 FQNNGV. This CDR3 contains 14 residues. The CDR3 is CASRLARSTDTQYF. The CDR3 nucleotides read TGTGCCAGCAGACTAGCCCGTAGCACAGATACGCAGTATTTT.

The CDR3 region is CASSLEGEGSPLHF. Written as DNA, the CDR3 is TGCGCCAGCAGCTTGGAGGGAGAGGGTTCACCCCTCCACTTT. The V gene is TRBV5-1, the J gene TRBJ1-6; D not certain. V was shortened by 0 bases and J by 9 bases, with 10 bases between the two germline ends. Germline CDR1 SGHRS, CDR2 YFSETQ. CDR3 size: 14 residues.

This chain joins TRBV5-6 and TRBJ2-7, with 8 bases lining up with TRBD1. Germline V gene data show CDR1 as SGHDT and CDR2 as YYEEEE. The CDR3 consists of 16 residues. V was pared by 4 bases and J by 3 bases, with 12 bases of the junction left unmatched. CDR3 coding DNA: TGTGCCAGCAGCACAGTTCCGGGACAGGCTTACTACGAGCAGTACTTC. This encodes CASSTVPGQAYYEQYF.

This sequence joins TRBV4-3 and TRBJ2-4; possibly TRBD2 for D (6 bases). V was trimmed by 0 bases and J by 2 bases, leaving 20 bases between them. Germline values: CDR1 LGHNA, CDR2 YSLEER. The CDR3 is 19 residues long. CDR3 in amino acids: CASSQDLLGGAMTKNIQYF. CDR3 bases: TGCGCCAGCAGCCAAGACCTCCTTGGAGGGGCTATGACCAAAAACATTCAGTACTTC.

The V call is TRBV19, the J call TRBJ2-5, with 11 bases that match TRBD1. The germline gives CDR1 LNHDA, CDR2 SQIVND (reference sequence). The CDR3 loop spans 17 amino acids. Losses at the gene ends were 2 bases for V and 5 bases for J; bases not matched to a gene: 10. The CDR3 DNA sequence: TGTGCCAGTAGTATATCCTTAGGGACAGGGGGACAGGAGACCCAGTACTTC. Translated, it gives CASSISLGTGGQETQYF.

The chain combines TRBV30 with TRBJ2-7, with 10 bases identical to TRBD2. The CDR3 length is 12 residues. Looked up from germline, CDR1 is GTSNPN and CDR2 is SVGIG (reference sequence). V shed 5 bases, J shed 4 bases, and the junction held 2 bases outside the gene matches. The CDR3 DNA reads TGTGCCTGGGGTAGCGGGGGGTACGAGCAGTACTTC. Residues: CAWGSGGYEQYF.

The chain employs TRBV5-1 and TRBJ1-3; D not certain. V lost 5 bases to trimming and J lost 1 base, with 10 bases between them. The CDR3 totals 14 residues. Germline CDR1 reads SGHRS; CDR2 reads YFSETQ. As DNA, the CDR3 is TGCGCCAGCAGGGCCGAGGCGTCTGGAAACACCATATATTTT. Its translation is CASRAEASGNTIYF. The complete variable domain, with remaining parts taken from reference TRBV5-1 and TRBJ1-3, reads KAGVTQTPRYLIKTRGQQVTLSCSPISGHRSVSWYQQTPGQGLQFLFEYFSETQRNKGNFPGRFSGRQFSNSRSEMNVSTLELGDSALYLCASRAEASGNTIYFGEGSWLTVV.

Concerning this clone: Relative to the germline gene, one junction end is altered; a read error may explain this. The genes are TRBV7-9 and TRBJ2-3, with a weak D call TRBD1 (6 bases). This CDR3 is 13 amino acids long. From germline, CDR1 is SEHNR and CDR2 FQNEAQ (reference sequence). The CDR3 bases are TGTGCCAGCAGCTTAGGGGATGTCCGGGACAAAAATTTT. As protein: CASSLGDVRDKNF.

The chain links TRBV24-1 to TRBJ1-5, with 9 bases fitting TRBD1. CDR3 length: 16 amino acids. CDR1 is KGHDR, CDR2 SFDVKD, per germline. V was pared by 2 bases and J by 6 bases, with 7 bases of the junction left unmatched. CDR3 residues: CATSDSGTGLSQPQHF. The CDR3, as DNA: TGTGCCACCAGTGATTCGGGGACAGGGCTGAGTCAGCCCCAGCATTTT.

This chain links TRBV5-6 with TRBJ2-4; TRBD1 matches 9 bases. Germline CDR1 and CDR2: SGHDT and YYEEEE. Trimming removed 5 bases from V and 4 bases from J; junction bases left unmatched: 4. This CDR3 is built from 14 residues. The CDR3 bases are TGTGCCAGCAGACCCGGGACAGGGAAAAACATTCAGTACTTC. Translation: CASRPGTGKNIQYF.

This clone was detected once. The chain joins TRBV3-1 (or the pseudogene TRBV3-2) to TRBJ2-5; unclear D gene. CDR1 and CDR2 (germline): LGHDT, YNNKEL (reference sequence). V was trimmed by 4 bases and J by 5 bases, leaving 8 bases between them. This CDR3 comprises 12 residues. The CDR3 reads CASSPARETQYF. The CDR3 DNA is TGTGCCAGCAGCCCCGCGAGGGAGACCCAGTACTTC.

The V call is TRBV7-9, the J call TRBJ2-5, with 7 bases lining up with TRBD2. The ends lost 5 bases at V and 5 bases at J; junction bases unmatched: 2. The CDR3 is 12 amino acids. Per germline, CDR1 SEHNR and CDR2 FQNEAQ (reference sequence). DNA for the CDR3: TGTGCCAGCAGCGGGGGGGTCGAGACCCAGTACTTC. Its translation is CASSGGVETQYF. The full variable domain, completed using reference TRBV7-9 and TRBJ2-5, is DTGVSQNPRHKITKRGQNVTFRCDPISEHNRLYWYRQTLGQGPEFLTYFQNEAQLEKSRLLSDRFSAERPKGSFSTLEIQRTEQGDSAMYLCASSGGVETQYFGPGTRLLVL.

The chain uses TRBV6-1 and TRBJ1-5; 8 bases align to TRBD1. Germline V gene sequence: CDR1 MNHNS, CDR2 SASEGT. This CDR3 has 14 amino acids. After removal of 1 base from V and 4 bases from J, the junction contained 0 bases not matched to a gene. CDR3 nucleotide sequence: TGTGCCAGCAGTGAAGGGACAGGGAATCAGCCCCAGCATTTT. This encodes CASSEGTGNQPQHF.

The chain links TRBV11-3 to TRBJ1-4; D possibly corresponds to TRBD1 (5 bases). Germline values: CDR1 SGHNT, CDR2 YENEEA. The length of the CDR3 is 14 residues. V dropped 3 bases and J dropped 7 bases, with 12 bases sitting between them. CDR3 in DNA: TGTGCCAGCAGCTTGAACAGGCAGAGTGAAAAACTGTTTTTT. It is translated as CASSLNRQSEKLFF.

The rearrangement joins TRBV12-5 to TRBJ2-1, with 9 nucleotides matching TRBD2. In germline, CDR1 is LGHNT, CDR2 FRNRAP. V lost 6 bases to trimming and J lost 6 bases; unmatched junction nucleotides: 9. This CDR3 has 15 residues. The CDR3 region is CASGLRGSGSNEQFF. CDR3 DNA: TGTGCTAGTGGCCTCCGGGGTAGCGGGAGCAATGAGCAGTTCTTC.

The V call is TRBV5-8, the J call TRBJ2-3; 7 positions match TRBD1. V gave up 0 bases and J gave up 1 base; unmatched junction bases: 5. In germline, CDR1 is SGHTS, CDR2 YDEGEE. This CDR3 has 16 residues. The DNA for the CDR3 is TGTGCCAGCAGCTTGGGGGCAGGGGGTGGCACAGATACGCAGTATTTT. Translating gives CASSLGAGGGTDTQYF.

The J gene is TRBJ2-2, the V gene TRBV6-5; D not certain. Germline V gives CDR1 MNHEY, CDR2 SVGAGI. V shed 7 bases and J shed 0 bases, with 9 bases lying between them. The CDR3 sequence is 14 residues long. CDR3 amino acids: CASKQQTNTGELFF. The DNA of the CDR3 is TGTGCCAGCAAACAGCAAACGAACACCGGGGAGCTGTTTTTT.

The J gene is TRBJ2-2, the V gene TRBV3-1 (or the pseudogene TRBV3-2), with 9 bases fitting TRBD2. The CDR3 sequence is 17 residues long. In germline, CDR1 is LGHDT, CDR2 YNNKEL (reference sequence). Losses at the gene ends were 4 bases for V and 0 bases for J; bases not matched to a gene: 6. CDR3 amino acids: CASSRGGGASNTGELFF. CDR3 nucleotide sequence: TGTGCCAGCAGCCGAGGCGGGGGGGCGTCGAACACCGGGGAGCTGTTTTTT.